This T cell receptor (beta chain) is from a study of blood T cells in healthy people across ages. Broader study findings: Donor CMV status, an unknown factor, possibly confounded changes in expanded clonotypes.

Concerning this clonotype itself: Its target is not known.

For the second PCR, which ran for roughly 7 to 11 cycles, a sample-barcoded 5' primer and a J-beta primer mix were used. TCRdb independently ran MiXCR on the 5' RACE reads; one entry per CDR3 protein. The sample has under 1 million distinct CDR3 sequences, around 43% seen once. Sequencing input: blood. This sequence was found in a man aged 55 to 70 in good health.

CDR3 bases: TGCGCCAGCAGCTTGGTGGACAGAACCTACGAGCAGTACTTC. The encoded protein is CASSLVDRTYEQYF. The gene calls are TRBV5-1 and TRBJ2-7, with D possibly matching TRBD1 (6 bases). V was cut by 0 bases and J by 2 bases, with 9 bases left in between. The CDR3 has 14 amino acids. Germline CDR1 is SGHRS and CDR2 is YFSETQ.